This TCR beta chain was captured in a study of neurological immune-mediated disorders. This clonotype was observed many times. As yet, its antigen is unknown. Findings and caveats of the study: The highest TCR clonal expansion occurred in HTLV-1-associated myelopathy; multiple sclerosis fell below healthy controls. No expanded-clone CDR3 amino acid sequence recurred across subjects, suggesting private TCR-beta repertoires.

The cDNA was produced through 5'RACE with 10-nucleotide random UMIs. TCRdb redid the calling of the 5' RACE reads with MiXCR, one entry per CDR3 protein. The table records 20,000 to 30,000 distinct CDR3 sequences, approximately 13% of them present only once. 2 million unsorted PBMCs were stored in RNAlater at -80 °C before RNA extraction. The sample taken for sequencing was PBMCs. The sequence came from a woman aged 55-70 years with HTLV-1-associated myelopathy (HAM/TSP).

CDR3 nucleotides: TGCAGTGCTAGAGATCAGCTGGGTGAGCAGTTCTTC. Protein product: CSARDQLGEQFF. The V gene is TRBV20-1, the J gene TRBJ2-1; D is unclear. Germline values: CDR1 DFQATT, CDR2 SNEGSKA (reference sequence). Trimming shortened V by 0 bases and J by 9 bases, and 9 bases separated the two germline ends. The CDR3 contains 12 residues.